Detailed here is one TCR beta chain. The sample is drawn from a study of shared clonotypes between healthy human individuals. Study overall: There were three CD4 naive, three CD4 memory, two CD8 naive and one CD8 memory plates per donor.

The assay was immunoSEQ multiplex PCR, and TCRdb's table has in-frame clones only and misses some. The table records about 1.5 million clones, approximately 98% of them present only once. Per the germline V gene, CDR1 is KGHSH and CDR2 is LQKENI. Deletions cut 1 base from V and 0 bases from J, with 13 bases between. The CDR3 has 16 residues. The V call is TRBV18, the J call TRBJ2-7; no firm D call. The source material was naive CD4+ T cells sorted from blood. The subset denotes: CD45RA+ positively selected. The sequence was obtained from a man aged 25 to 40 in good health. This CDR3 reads CASSPLPGPSSYEQYF. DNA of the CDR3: TGTGCCAGCTCACCACTTCCAGGCCCTAGCTCCTACGAGCAGTACTTC.